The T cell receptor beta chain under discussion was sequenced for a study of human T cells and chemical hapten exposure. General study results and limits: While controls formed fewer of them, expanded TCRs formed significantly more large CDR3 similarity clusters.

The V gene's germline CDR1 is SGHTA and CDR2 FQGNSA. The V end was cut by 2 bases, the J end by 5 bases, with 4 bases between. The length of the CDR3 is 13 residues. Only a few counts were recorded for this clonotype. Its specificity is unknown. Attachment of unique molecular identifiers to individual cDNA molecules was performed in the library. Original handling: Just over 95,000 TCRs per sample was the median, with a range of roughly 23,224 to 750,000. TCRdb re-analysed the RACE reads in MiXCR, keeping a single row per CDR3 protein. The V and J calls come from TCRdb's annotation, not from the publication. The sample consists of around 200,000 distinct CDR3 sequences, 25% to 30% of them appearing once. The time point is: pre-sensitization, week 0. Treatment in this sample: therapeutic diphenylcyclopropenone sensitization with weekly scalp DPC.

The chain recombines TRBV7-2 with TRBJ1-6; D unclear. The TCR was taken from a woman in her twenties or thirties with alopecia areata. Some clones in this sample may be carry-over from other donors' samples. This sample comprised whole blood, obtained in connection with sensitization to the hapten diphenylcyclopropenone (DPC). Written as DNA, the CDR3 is TGTGCCAGCAGCTTACAGGATAATTCACCCCTCCACTTT. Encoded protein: CASSLQDNSPLHF.